Listed below are T cell receptor beta chains from one sample, sequenced in a study of blood T cells in healthy people across ages. Each CDR3 protein gets one entry after TCRdb re-called the 5' RACE reads with MiXCR. The top ten clones hold roughly 30% of a sample with hundreds of thousands of distinct CDR3 sequences, approximately 49% of them seen once. The specimen was blood. Every receptor here comes from a woman aged 55-70 years in good health. Each CDR3 is given with its conserved first and last residue. D genes are given only for firm matches. Expanded clones are given a class, and other clones once, few, many or no size at all.

cdr3_length: 13; v_call: TRBV28; d_call: TRBD2; clone_size: NA; j_call: TRBJ2-7; cdr3_nt: TGTGCCAGCATAGGCGGGAGGATCTACGAGCAGTACTTC; cdr3_aa: CASIGGRIYEQYF
cdr3_length: 11; v_call: TRBV7-9; d_call: NA; clone_size: once; j_call: TRBJ2-7; cdr3_nt: TGTGCCAGCCAGGGCTACTACGAGCAGTACTTC; cdr3_aa: CASQGYYEQYF
cdr3_length: 16; v_call: TRBV7-9; d_call: NA; clone_size: many; j_call: TRBJ2-3; cdr3_nt: TGTGCCAGCAGCTTAAAGTGGGGAATGCCCGGAGATACGCAGTATTTT; cdr3_aa: CASSLKWGMPGDTQYF
cdr3_length: 14; v_call: TRBV27; d_call: NA; clone_size: NA; j_call: TRBJ1-5; cdr3_nt: TGTGCCAGCAGTTTAAGAGGGGCGGTTCAGCCCCAGCATTTT; cdr3_aa: CASSLRGAVQPQHF
cdr3_length: 18; v_call: TRBV27; d_call: TRBD1; clone_size: few; j_call: TRBJ2-7; cdr3_nt: TGTGCCAGCAGTTTAGACGGCAGGGTAAGGACAGGGGCCTACGAGCAGTACTTC; cdr3_aa: CASSLDGRVRTGAYEQYF
cdr3_length: 15; v_call: TRBV12-3/TRBV12-4; d_call: TRBD2; clone_size: NA; j_call: TRBJ2-1; cdr3_nt: TGTGCCAGCAGTCTAGCGGGAGCGGCGCGGAATGAGCAGTTCTTC; cdr3_aa: CASSLAGAARNEQFF
cdr3_length: 13; v_call: TRBV12-3/TRBV12-4; d_call: NA; clone_size: NA; j_call: TRBJ2-3; cdr3_nt: TGTGCCAGCAGTAGTATGAGGGCAGGAACGCAGTATTTT; cdr3_aa: CASSSMRAGTQYF
cdr3_length: 15; v_call: TRBV12-3/TRBV12-4; d_call: TRBD1; clone_size: NA; j_call: TRBJ2-3; cdr3_nt: TGTGCCAGCAGCGACGACAGGGTAAGGACAGTTGTGCAGTATTTT; cdr3_aa: CASSDDRVRTVVQYF
cdr3_length: 15; v_call: TRBV6-2/TRBV6-3; d_call: TRBD2; clone_size: once; j_call: TRBJ2-3; cdr3_nt: TGTGCCAGCAGGCCTAGCGGGATACTCACAGATACGCAGTATTTT; cdr3_aa: CASRPSGILTDTQYF
cdr3_length: 13; v_call: TRBV9; d_call: NA; clone_size: few; j_call: TRBJ2-7; cdr3_nt: TGTGCCAGCAGCGTAGCTGAGGGGACCGAGCAGTACTTC; cdr3_aa: CASSVAEGTEQYF
cdr3_length: 16; v_call: TRBV25-1; d_call: TRBD1; clone_size: NA; j_call: TRBJ2-2; cdr3_nt: TGTGCCAGCAGTGAATTTGACAGGGGGGGCACCGGGGAGCTGTTTTTT; cdr3_aa: CASSEFDRGGTGELFF
cdr3_length: 15; v_call: TRBV7-2; d_call: TRBD2; clone_size: few; j_call: TRBJ2-1; cdr3_nt: TGTGCCAGCAGCTTAACTAGCGGAGTCTACAATGAGCAGTTCTTC; cdr3_aa: CASSLTSGVYNEQFF
cdr3_length: 15; v_call: TRBV5-1; d_call: NA; clone_size: many; j_call: TRBJ1-4; cdr3_nt: TGCGCCAGCAGCCGCCAGACAGCGCGGAATGAAAAACTGTTTTTT; cdr3_aa: CASSRQTARNEKLFF
cdr3_length: 19; v_call: TRBV3-1; d_call: TRBD2; clone_size: NA; j_call: TRBJ2-1; cdr3_nt: TGTGCCAGCAGCCAAGATGGAGGAGGACTAGCGGGAGAGGGCGATGAGCAGTTCTTC; cdr3_aa: CASSQDGGGLAGEGDEQFF
cdr3_length: 15; v_call: TRBV7-2; d_call: NA; clone_size: NA; j_call: TRBJ2-7; cdr3_nt: TGTGCCAGCAGCTTAAGCCCTAGCGCCTCCTACGAGCAGTACTTC; cdr3_aa: CASSLSPSASYEQYF
cdr3_length: 15; v_call: TRBV27; d_call: NA; clone_size: many; j_call: TRBJ2-6; cdr3_nt: TGTGCCAGCAGTTTCGTGGTGACTGGGGCCAACGTCCTGACTTTC; cdr3_aa: CASSFVVTGANVLTF
cdr3_length: 15; v_call: TRBV7-2; d_call: NA; clone_size: few; j_call: TRBJ2-7; cdr3_nt: TGTGCCAGCAGCCCGGGGCGGGCGGGAACGGGCGAGCAGTACTTC; cdr3_aa: CASSPGRAGTGEQYF
cdr3_length: 12; v_call: TRBV29-1; d_call: NA; clone_size: NA; j_call: TRBJ2-7; cdr3_nt: TGCAGCGCCCAGGTAGAAGCCTACGAGCAGTACTTC; cdr3_aa: CSAQVEAYEQYF
cdr3_length: 16; v_call: TRBV2; d_call: NA; clone_size: NA; j_call: TRBJ1-4; cdr3_nt: TGTGCCAGCAGTGAAGTTGGCCAGGGCTGGGTTGAAAAACTGTTTTTT; cdr3_aa: CASSEVGQGWVEKLFF
cdr3_length: 12; v_call: TRBV7-2; d_call: NA; clone_size: many; j_call: TRBJ2-7; cdr3_nt: TGTGCCAGCACGAGGAGCTCCTACGAGCAGTACTTC; cdr3_aa: CASTRSSYEQYF
cdr3_length: 14; v_call: TRBV4-1; d_call: NA; clone_size: NA; j_call: TRBJ2-5; cdr3_nt: TGCGCCAGCAGGAGACTCCCCCCGGCAGGGACCCAGTACTTC; cdr3_aa: CASRRLPPAGTQYF
cdr3_length: 13; v_call: TRBV28; d_call: NA; clone_size: few; j_call: TRBJ2-3; cdr3_nt: TGTGCCAGCAGTACGGGGAGCACAGATACGCAGTATTTT; cdr3_aa: CASSTGSTDTQYF
cdr3_length: 14; v_call: TRBV18; d_call: NA; clone_size: NA; j_call: TRBJ1-1; cdr3_nt: TGTGCCAGCTCACCATCGGCGATGAACACTGAAGCTTTCTTT; cdr3_aa: CASSPSAMNTEAFF
cdr3_length: 16; v_call: TRBV14; d_call: NA; clone_size: NA; j_call: TRBJ2-7; cdr3_nt: TGTGCCAGCAGCCAATTGTCTGGTGGGGTTTCCTACGAGCAGTACTTC; cdr3_aa: CASSQLSGGVSYEQYF
cdr3_length: 15; v_call: TRBV4-3; d_call: TRBD1; clone_size: NA; j_call: TRBJ2-1; cdr3_nt: TGCGCCAGCAGCCAAGAGACAGGGAAGGTCAATGAGCAGTTCTTC; cdr3_aa: CASSQETGKVNEQFF
cdr3_length: 12; v_call: TRBV10-3; d_call: TRBD2; clone_size: NA; j_call: TRBJ2-7; cdr3_nt: TGTGCCATTAGCGGGACTCCCTACGAGCAGTACTTC; cdr3_aa: CAISGTPYEQYF
cdr3_length: 12; v_call: TRBV29-1; d_call: TRBD1; clone_size: few; j_call: TRBJ1-2; cdr3_nt: TGCAGCGTACAGGACAGGGGGCTGGGCTACACCTTC; cdr3_aa: CSVQDRGLGYTF